This entry is about one TCR beta chain. This sample is part of a study of technical replicates of blood from a few donors. Using immunoSEQ multiplex PCR, the repertoire was profiled, and TCRdb retains in-frame clones only, with some absent. The data contain thousands of clones, 90% to 97% of them singletons. Germline CDR1 is SGHAT and CDR2 is FQNNGV. The V end lost 1 base, the J end lost 2 bases, and 8 bases lay between the germline ends. CDR3 length: 14 amino acids. The receptor's source is a human donor in good health. The sequenced sample consisted of PBMCs. V is TRBV11-2 and J is TRBJ1-1; D is unresolved. For the CDR3, the DNA is TGTGCCAGCAGCTTAGGTTTCAGTAACACTGAAGCTTTCTTT. It encodes CASSLGFSNTEAFF.